This T cell receptor beta chain was observed in a study of T cells after yellow fever vaccination. The study made its TCR cDNA through 5'RACE template switching. That step introduced a universal primer site along with UMIs. Via MiXCR, TCRdb re-called the 5' RACE reads, giving one row per CDR3 protein. Among 300,000 or so distinct CDR3 sequences, roughly 9% were seen once, and the ten largest hold about 3.7%. The CDR3 runs 17 residues. Losses at the gene ends were 3 bases for V and 0 bases for J; bases not matched to a gene: 9. In its sample, this clonotype was seen many times. Its target is unknown. Study-wide results and caveats: Overall, a small share of clonotypes was seen in both CD4 and CD8 compartments.

This clonotype was obtained from a man aged 18 to 29 who received the YFV17D yellow fever vaccine. The sequences come from CD4+ T cells sorted from PBMCs, collected 5 days after the yellow fever booster vaccination. This rearrangement joins TRBV12-3 or TRBV12-4 to TRBJ1-2, with TRBD1 matching 8 bases. CDR3 nucleotide sequence: TGTGCCAGCAGTTTGTTCACAGGGGGTACAGCTAACTATGGCTACACCTTC. Translating gives CASSLFTGGTANYGYTF.